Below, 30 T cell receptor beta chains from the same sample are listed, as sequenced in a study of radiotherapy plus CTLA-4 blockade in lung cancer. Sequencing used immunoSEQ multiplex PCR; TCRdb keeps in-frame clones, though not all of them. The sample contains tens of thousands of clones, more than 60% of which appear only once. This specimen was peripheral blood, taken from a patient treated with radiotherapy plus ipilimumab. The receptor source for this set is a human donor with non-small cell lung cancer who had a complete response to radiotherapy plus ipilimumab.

As DNA, the CDR3 is TGTGCCAGCAGTCTCCTAGTGGAGCAGCCCCAGCATTTT. It translates to CASSLLVEQPQHF. This sequence joins TRBV27 and TRBJ1-5; D unresolved. This CDR3 region has 13 residues. CDR1 is MNHEY, CDR2 SMNVEV, per germline (reference sequence). Trimming took 5 bases from V and 7 from J, leaving 12 bases between them.

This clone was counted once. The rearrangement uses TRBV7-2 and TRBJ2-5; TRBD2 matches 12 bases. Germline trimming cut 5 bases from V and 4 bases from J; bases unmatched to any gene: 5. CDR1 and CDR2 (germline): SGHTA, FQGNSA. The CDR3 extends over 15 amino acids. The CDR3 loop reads CASSPRTSGTETQYF. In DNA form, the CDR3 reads TGTGCCAGCAGCCCGCGGACTAGCGGGACAGAGACCCAGTACTTC.

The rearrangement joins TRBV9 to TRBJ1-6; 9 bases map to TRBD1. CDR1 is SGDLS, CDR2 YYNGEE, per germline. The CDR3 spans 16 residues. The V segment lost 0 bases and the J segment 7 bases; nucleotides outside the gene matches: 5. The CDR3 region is CASSVAPTGGNSPLHF. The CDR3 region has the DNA TGTGCCAGCAGCGTAGCTCCCACAGGGGGCAATTCACCCCTCCACTTT.

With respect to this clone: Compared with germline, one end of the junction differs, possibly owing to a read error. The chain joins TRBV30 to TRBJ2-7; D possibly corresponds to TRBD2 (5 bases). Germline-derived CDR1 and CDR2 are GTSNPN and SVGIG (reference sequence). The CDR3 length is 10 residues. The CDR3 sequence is CAWIPNRAGF. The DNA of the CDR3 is TGTGCCTGGATCCCCAATAGGGCGGGCTTC.

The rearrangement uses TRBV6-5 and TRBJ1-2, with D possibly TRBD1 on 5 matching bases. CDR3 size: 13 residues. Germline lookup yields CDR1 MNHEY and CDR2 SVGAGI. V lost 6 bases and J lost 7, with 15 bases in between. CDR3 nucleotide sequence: TGTGCCAGCAGCCCGGGGGAAGTCGGTGGCTACACCTTC. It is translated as CASSPGEVGGYTF.

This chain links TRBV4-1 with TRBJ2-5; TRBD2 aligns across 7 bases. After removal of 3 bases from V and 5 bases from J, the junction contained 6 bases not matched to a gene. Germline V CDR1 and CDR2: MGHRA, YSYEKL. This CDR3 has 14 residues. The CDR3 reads CASSHKTSLETQYF. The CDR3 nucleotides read TGCGCCAGCAGCCATAAGACTAGCTTGGAGACCCAGTACTTC.

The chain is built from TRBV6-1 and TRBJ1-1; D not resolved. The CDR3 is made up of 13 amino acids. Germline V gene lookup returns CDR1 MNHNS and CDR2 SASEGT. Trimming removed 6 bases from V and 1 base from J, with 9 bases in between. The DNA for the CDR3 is TGTGCCAGCAGCCGGACTGAGAACACTGAAGCTTTCTTT. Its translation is CASSRTENTEAFF.

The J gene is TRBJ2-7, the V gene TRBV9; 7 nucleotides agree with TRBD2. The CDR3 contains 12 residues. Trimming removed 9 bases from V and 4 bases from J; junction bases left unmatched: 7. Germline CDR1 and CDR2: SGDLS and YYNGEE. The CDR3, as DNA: TGTGCCATCGGGGAGGGGAAGTACGAGCAGTACTTC. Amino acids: CAIGEGKYEQYF.

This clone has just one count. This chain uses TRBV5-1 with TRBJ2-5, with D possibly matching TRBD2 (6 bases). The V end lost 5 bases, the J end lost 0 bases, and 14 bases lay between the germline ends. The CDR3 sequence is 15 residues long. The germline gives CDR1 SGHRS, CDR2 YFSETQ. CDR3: CASRWVAENQETQYF. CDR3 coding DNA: TGCGCCAGCAGGTGGGTAGCGGAGAACCAAGAGACCCAGTACTTC.

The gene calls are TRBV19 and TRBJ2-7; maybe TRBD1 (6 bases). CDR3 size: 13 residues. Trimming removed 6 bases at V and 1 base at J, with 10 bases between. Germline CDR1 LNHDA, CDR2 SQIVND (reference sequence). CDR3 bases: TGTGCCAGTAGGGACAGCCTTTCCTACGAGCAGTACGTC. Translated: CASRDSLSYEQYV.

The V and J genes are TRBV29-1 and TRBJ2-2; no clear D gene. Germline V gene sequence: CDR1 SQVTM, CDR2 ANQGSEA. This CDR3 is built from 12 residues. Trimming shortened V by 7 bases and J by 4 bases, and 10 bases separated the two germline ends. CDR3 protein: CSAVIVTGELFF. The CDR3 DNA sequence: TGCAGCGCGGTGATAGTCACCGGGGAGCTGTTTTTT.

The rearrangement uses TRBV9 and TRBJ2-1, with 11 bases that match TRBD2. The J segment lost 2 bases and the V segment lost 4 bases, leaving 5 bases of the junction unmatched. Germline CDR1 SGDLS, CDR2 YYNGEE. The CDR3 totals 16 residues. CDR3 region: CASSYIAGGTYNEQFF. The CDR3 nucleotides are TGTGCCAGCAGCTACATAGCGGGGGGGACCTACAATGAGCAGTTCTTC.

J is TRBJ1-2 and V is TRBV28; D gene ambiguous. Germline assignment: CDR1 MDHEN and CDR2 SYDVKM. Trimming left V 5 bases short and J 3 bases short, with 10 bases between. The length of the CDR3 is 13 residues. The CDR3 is CASSTLSDYGYTF. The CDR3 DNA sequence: TGTGCCAGCAGTACTCTCTCTGACTATGGCTACACCTTC.

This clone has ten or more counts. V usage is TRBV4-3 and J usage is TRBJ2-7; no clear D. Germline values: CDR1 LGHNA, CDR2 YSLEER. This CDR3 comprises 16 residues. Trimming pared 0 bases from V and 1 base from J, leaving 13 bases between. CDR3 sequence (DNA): TGCGCCAGCAGCCAAGATTCGGTTAGTGGTTCCTACGAGCAGTACTTC. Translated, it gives CASSQDSVSGSYEQYF.

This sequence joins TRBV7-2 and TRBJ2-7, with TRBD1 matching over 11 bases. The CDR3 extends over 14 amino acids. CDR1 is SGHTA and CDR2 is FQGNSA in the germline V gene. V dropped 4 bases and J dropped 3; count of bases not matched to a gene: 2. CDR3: CASSSGTGGYEQYV. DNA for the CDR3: TGTGCCAGCAGCTCCGGGACAGGGGGCTACGAGCAGTACGTC.

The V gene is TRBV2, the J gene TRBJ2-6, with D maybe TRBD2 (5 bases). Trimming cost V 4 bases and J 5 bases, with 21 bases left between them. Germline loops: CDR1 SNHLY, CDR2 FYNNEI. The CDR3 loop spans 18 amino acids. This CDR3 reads CASSAGIPIQSRANVLTF. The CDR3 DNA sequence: TGTGCCAGCAGTGCCGGGATTCCGATACAAAGTCGGGCCAACGTCCTGACTTTC.

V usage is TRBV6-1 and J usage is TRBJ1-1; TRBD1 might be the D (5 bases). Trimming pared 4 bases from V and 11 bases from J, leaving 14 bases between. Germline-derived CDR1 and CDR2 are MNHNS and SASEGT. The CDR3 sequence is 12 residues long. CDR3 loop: CASSVQGSRAFF. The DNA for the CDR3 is TGTGCCAGCAGTGTGCAGGGAAGTAGGGCTTTCTTT.

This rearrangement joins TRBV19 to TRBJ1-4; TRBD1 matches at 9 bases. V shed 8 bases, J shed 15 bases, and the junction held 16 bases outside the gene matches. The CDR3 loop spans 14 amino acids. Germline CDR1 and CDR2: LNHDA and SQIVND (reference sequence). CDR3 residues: CASRTGEFIPKLFF. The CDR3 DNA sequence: TGTGCCAGTCGGACAGGGGAATTTATCCCCAAATTGTTTTTT.

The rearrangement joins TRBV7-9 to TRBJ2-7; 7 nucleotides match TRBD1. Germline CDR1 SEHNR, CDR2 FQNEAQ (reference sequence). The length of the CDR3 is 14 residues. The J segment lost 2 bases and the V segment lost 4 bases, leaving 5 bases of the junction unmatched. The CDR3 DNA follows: TGTGCCAGCAGCTCGACCGGGACAGCCTACGAGCAGTACTTC. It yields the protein CASSSTGTAYEQYF.

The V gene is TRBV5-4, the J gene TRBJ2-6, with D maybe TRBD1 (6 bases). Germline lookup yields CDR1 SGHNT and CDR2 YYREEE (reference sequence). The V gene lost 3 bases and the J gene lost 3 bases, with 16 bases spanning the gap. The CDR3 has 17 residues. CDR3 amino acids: CASSSNSAGDGANVLTF. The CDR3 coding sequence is TGTGCCAGCAGCTCCAACAGCGCAGGGGATGGGGCCAACGTCCTGACTTTC.

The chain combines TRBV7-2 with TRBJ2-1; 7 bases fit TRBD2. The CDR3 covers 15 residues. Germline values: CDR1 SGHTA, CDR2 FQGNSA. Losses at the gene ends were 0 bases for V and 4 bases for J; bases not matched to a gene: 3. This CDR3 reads CASSLASGAYNEQFF. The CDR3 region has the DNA TGTGCCAGCAGCTTAGCCAGCGGGGCTTACAATGAGCAGTTCTTC. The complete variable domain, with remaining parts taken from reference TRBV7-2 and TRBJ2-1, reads GAGVSQSPSNKVTEKGKDVELRCDPISGHTALYWYRQSLGQGLEFLIYFQGNSAPDKSGLPSDRFSAERTGGSVSTLTIQRTQQEDSAVYLCASSLASGAYNEQFFGPGTRLTVL.

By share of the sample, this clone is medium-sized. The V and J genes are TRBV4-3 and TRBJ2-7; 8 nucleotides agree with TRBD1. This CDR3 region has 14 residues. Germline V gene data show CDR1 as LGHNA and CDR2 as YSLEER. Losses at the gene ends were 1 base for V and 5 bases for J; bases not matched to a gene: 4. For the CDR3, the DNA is TGCGCCAGCAGCCAAGGGACAGGGATGAACGAGCAGTACTTC. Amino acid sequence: CASSQGTGMNEQYF.

The CDR3 reads CASSPGLFYEQYF. Written as DNA, the CDR3 is TGTGCCAGCTCACCGGGACTGTTTTACGAGCAGTACTTC. V usage is TRBV18 and J usage is TRBJ2-7; a weak D match, TRBD2 (6 bases). Germline CDR1 reads KGHSH; CDR2 reads LQKENI. This CDR3 has 13 amino acids. Trimming took off 3 bases at V and 4 bases at J, with 10 bases between the two ends.

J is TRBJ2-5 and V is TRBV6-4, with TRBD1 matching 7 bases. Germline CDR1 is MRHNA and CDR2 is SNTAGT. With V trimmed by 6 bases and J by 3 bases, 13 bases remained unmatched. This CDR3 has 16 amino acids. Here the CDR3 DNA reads TGTGCCAGCAGGGGCAGGGCAGGGGGTTGGGAAGAGACCCAGTACTTC. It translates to CASRGRAGGWEETQYF.

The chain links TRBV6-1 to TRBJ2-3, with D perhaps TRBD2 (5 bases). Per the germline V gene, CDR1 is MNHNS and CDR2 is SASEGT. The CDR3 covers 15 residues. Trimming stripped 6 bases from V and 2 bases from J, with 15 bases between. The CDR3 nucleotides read TGTGCCAGCAGGGGAGCAGGCCCTGTCACAGATACGCAGTATTTT. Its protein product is CASRGAGPVTDTQYF.

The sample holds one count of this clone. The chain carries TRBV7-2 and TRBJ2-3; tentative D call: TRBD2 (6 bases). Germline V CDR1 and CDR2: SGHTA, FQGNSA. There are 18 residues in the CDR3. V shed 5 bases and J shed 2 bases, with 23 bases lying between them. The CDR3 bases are TGTGCCAGCAGCACACCGCCCGGGACTGACTGGAACACAGATACGCAGTATTTT. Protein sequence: CASSTPPGTDWNTDTQYF.

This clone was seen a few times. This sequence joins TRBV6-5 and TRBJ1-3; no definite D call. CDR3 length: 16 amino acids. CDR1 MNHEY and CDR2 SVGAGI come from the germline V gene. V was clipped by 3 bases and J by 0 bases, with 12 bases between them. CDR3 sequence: CASSYGAGSSGNTIYF. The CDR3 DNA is TGTGCCAGCAGTTATGGAGCTGGGAGCTCTGGAAACACCATATATTTT.

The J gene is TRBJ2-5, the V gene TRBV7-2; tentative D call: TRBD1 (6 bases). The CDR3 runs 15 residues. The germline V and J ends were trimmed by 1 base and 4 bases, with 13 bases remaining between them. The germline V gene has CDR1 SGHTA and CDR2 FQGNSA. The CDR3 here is CASSLDPDRLETQYF. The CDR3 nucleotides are TGTGCCAGCAGCTTAGATCCCGACAGGTTAGAGACCCAGTACTTC.

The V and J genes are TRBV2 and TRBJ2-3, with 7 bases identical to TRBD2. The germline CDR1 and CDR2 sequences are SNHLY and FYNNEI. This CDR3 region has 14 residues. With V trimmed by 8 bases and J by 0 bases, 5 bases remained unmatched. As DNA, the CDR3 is TGTGCCAGCTATTATAGCGGGAGCACAGATACGCAGTATTTT. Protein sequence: CASYYSGSTDTQYF.

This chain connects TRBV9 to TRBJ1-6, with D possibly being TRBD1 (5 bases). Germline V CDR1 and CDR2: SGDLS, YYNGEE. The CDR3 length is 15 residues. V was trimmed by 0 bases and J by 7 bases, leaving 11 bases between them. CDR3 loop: CASSVGNRLNSPLHF. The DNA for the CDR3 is TGTGCCAGCAGCGTAGGGAACAGGCTGAATTCACCCCTCCACTTT.